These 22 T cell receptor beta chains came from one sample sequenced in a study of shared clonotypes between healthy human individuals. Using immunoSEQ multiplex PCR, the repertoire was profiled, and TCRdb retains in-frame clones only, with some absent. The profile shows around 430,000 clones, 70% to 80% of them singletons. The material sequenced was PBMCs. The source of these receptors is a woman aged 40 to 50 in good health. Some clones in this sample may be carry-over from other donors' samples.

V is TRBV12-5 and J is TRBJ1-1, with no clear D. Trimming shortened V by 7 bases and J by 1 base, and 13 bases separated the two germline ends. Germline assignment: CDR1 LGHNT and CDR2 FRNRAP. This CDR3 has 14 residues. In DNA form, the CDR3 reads TGTGCTAGTGCCCTTAGGAGGGAGAACACTGAAGCTTTCTTT. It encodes CASALRRENTEAFF. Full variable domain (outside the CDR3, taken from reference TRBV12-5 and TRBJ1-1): DARVTQTPRHKVTEMGQEVTMRCQPILGHNTVFWYRQTMMQGLELLAYFRNRAPLDDSGMPKDRFSAEMPDATLATLKIQPSEPRDSAVYFCASALRRENTEAFFGQGTRLTVV.

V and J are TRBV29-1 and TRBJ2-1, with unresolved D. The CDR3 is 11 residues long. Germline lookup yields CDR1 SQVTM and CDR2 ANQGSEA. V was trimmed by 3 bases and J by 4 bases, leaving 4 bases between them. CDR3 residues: CSVEQYNEQFF. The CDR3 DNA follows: TGCAGCGTTGAGCAGTACAATGAGCAGTTCTTC.

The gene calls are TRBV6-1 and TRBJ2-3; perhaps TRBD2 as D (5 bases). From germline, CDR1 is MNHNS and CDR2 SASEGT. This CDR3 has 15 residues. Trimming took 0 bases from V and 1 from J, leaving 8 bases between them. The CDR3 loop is CASSEARAGTDTQYF. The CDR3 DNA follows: TGTGCCAGCAGTGAAGCGCGAGCGGGCACAGATACGCAGTATTTT.

Written as DNA, the CDR3 is TGTGCCAGCAGTTCGCCCCTAAGACAGGGTAACACTGAAGCTTTCTTT. Its translation is CASSSPLRQGNTEAFF. V usage is TRBV28 and J usage is TRBJ1-1, with 7 bases aligning to TRBD1. The germline gives CDR1 MDHEN, CDR2 SYDVKM. This CDR3 is built from 16 residues. The trim removed 4 bases at V and 2 bases at J, leaving 10 bases unmatched.

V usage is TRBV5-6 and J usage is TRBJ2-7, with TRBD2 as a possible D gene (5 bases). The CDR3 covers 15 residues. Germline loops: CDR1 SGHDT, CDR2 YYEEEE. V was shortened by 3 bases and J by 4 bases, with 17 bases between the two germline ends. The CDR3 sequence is CASSSMGGPSYEQYF. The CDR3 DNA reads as TGTGCCAGCAGCTCCATGGGCGGGCCATCTTACGAGCAGTACTTC.

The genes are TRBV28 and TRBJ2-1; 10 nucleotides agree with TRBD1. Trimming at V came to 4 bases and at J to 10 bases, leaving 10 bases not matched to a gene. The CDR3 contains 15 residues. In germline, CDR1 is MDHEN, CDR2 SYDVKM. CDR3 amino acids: CASSWYGTGATEQFF. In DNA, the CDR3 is TGTGCCAGCAGTTGGTACGGGACAGGGGCAACAGAGCAGTTCTTC.

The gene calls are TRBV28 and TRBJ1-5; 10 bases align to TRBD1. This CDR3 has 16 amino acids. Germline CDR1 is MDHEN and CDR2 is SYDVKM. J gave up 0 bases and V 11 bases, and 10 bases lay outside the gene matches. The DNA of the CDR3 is TGTGCCTGTTCCGGGACAGGGGAGGGTAGCAATCAGCCCCAGCATTTT. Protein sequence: CACSGTGEGSNQPQHF.

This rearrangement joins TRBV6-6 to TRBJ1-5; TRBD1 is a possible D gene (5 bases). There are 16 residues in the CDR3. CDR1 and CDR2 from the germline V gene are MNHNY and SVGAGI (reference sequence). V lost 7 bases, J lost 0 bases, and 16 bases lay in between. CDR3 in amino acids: CASTNRGGNSNQPQHF. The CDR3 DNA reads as TGTGCCAGCACCAACCGGGGGGGTAATAGCAATCAGCCCCAGCATTTT.

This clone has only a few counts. The DNA for the CDR3 is TGTGCCAGCAGCCCCCGGGCGGGAGGGCGCCATGAGCAGTTCTTC. Encoded protein: CASSPRAGGRHEQFF. V and J are TRBV7-9 and TRBJ2-1, with 9 bases identical to TRBD2. The CDR3 consists of 15 residues. In germline, CDR1 is SEHNR, CDR2 FQNEAQ (reference sequence). The V and J ends lost 5 bases and 8 bases, in that order; junction bases with no gene match: 10.

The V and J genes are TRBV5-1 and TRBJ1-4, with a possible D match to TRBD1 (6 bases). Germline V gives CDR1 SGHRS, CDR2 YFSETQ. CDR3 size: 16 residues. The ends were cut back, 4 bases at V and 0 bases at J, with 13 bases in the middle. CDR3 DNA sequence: TGCGCCAGCAGCCCGGAGGGGGACACAACTAATGAAAAACTGTTTTTT. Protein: CASSPEGDTTNEKLFF.

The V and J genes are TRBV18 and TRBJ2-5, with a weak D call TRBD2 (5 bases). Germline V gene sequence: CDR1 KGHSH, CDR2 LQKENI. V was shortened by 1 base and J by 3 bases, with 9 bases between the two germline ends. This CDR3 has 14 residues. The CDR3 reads CASSPRAEEETQYF. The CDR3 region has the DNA TGTGCCAGCTCACCACGGGCGGAGGAAGAGACCCAGTACTTC.

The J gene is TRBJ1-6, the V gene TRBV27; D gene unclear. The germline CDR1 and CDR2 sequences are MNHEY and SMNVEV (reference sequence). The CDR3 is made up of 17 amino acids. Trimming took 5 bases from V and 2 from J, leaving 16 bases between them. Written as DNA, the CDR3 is TGTGCCAGCAGTCCAAGGGTGGATTCTACCTATAATTCACCCCTCCACTTT. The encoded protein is CASSPRVDSTYNSPLHF.

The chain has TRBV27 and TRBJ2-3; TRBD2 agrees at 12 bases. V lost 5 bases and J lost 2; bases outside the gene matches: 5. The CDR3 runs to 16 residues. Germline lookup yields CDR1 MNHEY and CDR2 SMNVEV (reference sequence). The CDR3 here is CASSPGLAGYTDTQYF. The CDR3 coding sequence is TGTGCCAGCAGTCCCGGACTAGCGGGATACACAGATACGCAGTATTTT.

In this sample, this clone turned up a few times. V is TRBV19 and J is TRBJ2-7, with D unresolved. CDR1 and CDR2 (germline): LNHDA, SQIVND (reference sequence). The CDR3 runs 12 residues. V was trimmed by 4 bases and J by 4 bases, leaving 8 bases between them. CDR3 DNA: TGTGCCAGTAGTACTTCCTCTTACGAGCAGTACTTC. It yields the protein CASSTSSYEQYF.

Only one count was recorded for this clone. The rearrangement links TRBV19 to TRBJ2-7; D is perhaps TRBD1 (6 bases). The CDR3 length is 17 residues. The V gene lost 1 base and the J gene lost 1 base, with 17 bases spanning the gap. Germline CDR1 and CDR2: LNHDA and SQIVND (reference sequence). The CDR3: CASSIVTPTGKSYEQYF. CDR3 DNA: TGTGCCAGTAGTATAGTAACCCCGACAGGAAAATCCTACGAGCAGTACTTC.

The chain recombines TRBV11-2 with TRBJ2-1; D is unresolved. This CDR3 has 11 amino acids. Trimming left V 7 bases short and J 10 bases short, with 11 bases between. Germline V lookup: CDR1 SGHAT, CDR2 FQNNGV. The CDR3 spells CASTSKREQFF. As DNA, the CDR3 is TGTGCCAGCACCAGCAAACGCGAGCAGTTCTTC.

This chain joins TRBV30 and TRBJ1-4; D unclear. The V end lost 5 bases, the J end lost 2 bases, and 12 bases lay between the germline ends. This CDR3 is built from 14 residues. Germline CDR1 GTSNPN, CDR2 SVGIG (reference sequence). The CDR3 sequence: CAWGSGRTNEKLFF. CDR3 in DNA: TGTGCCTGGGGCTCGGGGAGGACTAATGAAAAACTGTTTTTT.

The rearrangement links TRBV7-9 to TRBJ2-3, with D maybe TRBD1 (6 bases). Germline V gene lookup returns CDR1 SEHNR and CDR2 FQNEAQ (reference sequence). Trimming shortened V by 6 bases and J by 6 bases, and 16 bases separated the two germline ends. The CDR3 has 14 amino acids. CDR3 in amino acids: CASSSGTYGDTQYF. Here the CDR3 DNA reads TGTGCCAGCAGTTCCGGGACATATGGGGATACGCAGTATTTT.

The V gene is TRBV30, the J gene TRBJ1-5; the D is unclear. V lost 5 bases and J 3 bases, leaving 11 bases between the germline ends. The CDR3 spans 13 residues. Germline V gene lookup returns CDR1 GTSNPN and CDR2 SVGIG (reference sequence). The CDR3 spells CAWSGQNNQPQHF. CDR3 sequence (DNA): TGTGCCTGGTCCGGGCAGAACAATCAGCCCCAGCATTTT.

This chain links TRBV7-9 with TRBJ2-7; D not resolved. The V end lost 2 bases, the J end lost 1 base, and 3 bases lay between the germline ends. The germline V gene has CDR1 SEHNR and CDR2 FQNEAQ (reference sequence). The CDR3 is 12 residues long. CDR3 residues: CASSLFSYEQYF. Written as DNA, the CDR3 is TGTGCCAGCAGCTTATTTTCCTACGAGCAGTACTTC.

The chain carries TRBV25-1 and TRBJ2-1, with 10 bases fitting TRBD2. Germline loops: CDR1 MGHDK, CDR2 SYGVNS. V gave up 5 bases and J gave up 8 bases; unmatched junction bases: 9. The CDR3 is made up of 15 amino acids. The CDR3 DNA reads TGTGCCAGCAGTTCCAGCGGGAGGGGAGTCGATGAGCAGTTCTTC. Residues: CASSSSGRGVDEQFF.

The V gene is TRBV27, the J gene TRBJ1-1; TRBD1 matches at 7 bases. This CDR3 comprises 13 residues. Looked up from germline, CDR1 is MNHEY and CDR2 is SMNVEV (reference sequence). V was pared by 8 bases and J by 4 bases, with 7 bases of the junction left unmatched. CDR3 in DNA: TGTGCCAGCGCCCTCGACAGGGCCACTGAAGCTTTCTTT. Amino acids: CASALDRATEAFF.